Listed below are T cell receptor beta chains from one sample, sequenced in a study of blood T cell repertoires in COVID-19. Sequenced by immunoSEQ multiplex PCR; TCRdb stores in-frame clones only, minus some. The data hold approximately 200,000 clones, with roughly 82% observed a single time. Source material: PBMCs or T cells enriched from blood (not recorded which). These receptors originate from a man aged 35-49 years who had recovered from COVID-19. CDR3s include the opening cysteine and the closing phenylalanine or tryptophan. D genes are given only for firm matches. Size is stated for part of the rows, as once, few or many counts, or as a class when the clone is expanded.

TRBJ2-1	TRBV4-3	TRBD2	few	CASSQDLSTSGSVYEQFF	TGCGCCAGCAGCCAAGATCTATCAACTAGCGGGAGTGTCTATGAGCAGTTCTTC
TRBJ1-5	TRBV7-9	.	.	CASSPPIANQPQHF	TGTGCCAGCAGCCCGCCAATCGCGAATCAGCCCCAGCATTTT
TRBJ2-7	TRBV15	.	.	CATSTTARYEQYF	TGTGCCACCAGCACCACAGCCCGCTACGAGCAGTACTTC
TRBJ2-7	TRBV18	TRBD1	.	CASSLSIQGLNYEQYF	TGTGCCAGCTCACTAAGCATACAGGGGTTAAACTACGAGCAGTACTTC
TRBJ1-2	TRBV7-9	TRBD1	.	CASSLVAQGVGGYTF	TGTGCCAGCAGCTTAGTGGCACAGGGGGTCGGGGGCTACACCTTC
TRBJ2-5	TRBV9	TRBD2	.	CASSVSGVQETQYF	TGTGCCAGCAGCGTCAGCGGGGTCCAAGAGACCCAGTACTTC
TRBJ1-6	TRBV27	.	.	CASTSQGNSPLHF	TGTGCCAGCACCTCTCAGGGAAATTCACCCCTCCACTTT
TRBJ1-3	TRBV5-1	.	.	CASSVYEGAGNTIYF	TGCGCCAGCAGCGTATACGAGGGAGCTGGAAACACCATATATTTT
TRBJ2-1	TRBV10-3	TRBD2	.	CAISTGLAGDLGEQFF	TGTGCCATCAGTACTGGACTAGCGGGAGATCTCGGTGAGCAGTTCTTC
TRBJ2-7	TRBV28	TRBD1	.	CASSTTGGTGYEQYF	TGTGCCAGCAGTACCACGGGCGGGACAGGCTACGAGCAGTACTTC
TRBJ2-5	TRBV28	TRBD2	few	CASSSLGLAGRVTQYF	TGTGCCAGCAGTTCCCTGGGACTAGCGGGGCGGGTGACCCAGTACTTC
TRBJ1-5	TRBV28	TRBD1	.	CASRQTGGNQPQHF	TGTGCCAGCAGGCAAACAGGGGGCAATCAGCCCCAGCATTTT
TRBJ1-2	TRBV18	.	.	CASSPNSPNYGYTF	TGTGCCAGCTCACCGAATAGCCCCAACTATGGCTACACCTTC
TRBJ2-7	TRBV4-1	.	.	CASSQPGGVPYEQYF	TGCGCCAGCAGCCAGCCCGGTGGAGTCCCCTACGAGCAGTACTTC
TRBJ1-5	TRBV19	TRBD1	.	CASMRATGENQPQHF	TGTGCCAGTATGAGGGCGACAGGGGAGAATCAGCCCCAGCATTTT
TRBJ1-6	TRBV9	.	.	CASSVGQGQSPLHF	TGTGCCAGCAGCGTAGGGCAGGGCCAATCACCCCTCCACTTT
TRBJ1-5	TRBV11-3	TRBD1	.	CASSSSRSRGLNQPQHF	TGTGCCAGCAGCTCTAGCAGGAGCAGGGGGCTAAATCAGCCCCAGCATTTT
TRBJ2-7	TRBV28	TRBD1	.	CASNPSGTGGNEQYF	TGTGCCAGCAATCCTTCCGGGACAGGGGGGAACGAGCAGTACTTC
TRBJ2-3	TRBV4-2	.	once	CASSQDNGDTQYF	TGTGCCAGCAGCCAAGATAACGGAGATACGCAGTATTTT
TRBJ2-1	TRBV7-3	.	.	CASSSLQGLEQFF	TGTGCCAGCAGCTCGTTACAGGGCCTCGAGCAGTTCTTC
TRBJ2-3	TRBV28	.	.	CASSLIGGQPVTDTQYF	TGTGCCAGCAGCTTAATAGGAGGACAGCCGGTCACAGATACGCAGTATTTT
TRBJ2-7	TRBV5-5	.	.	CASSLGSSLDEQYF	TGTGCCAGCAGCTTGGGGTCTAGTCTTGACGAGCAGTACTTC